The clone carrying this T cell receptor beta chain was observed a handful of times. The germline V gene encodes CDR1 MNHNY and CDR2 SVGAGI (reference sequence). J lost 5 bases, V lost 5 bases, and 11 bases had no gene match. This CDR3 comprises 17 residues. The data derive from a study of blood T cell repertoires in COVID-19. Study context: Both acute and convalescent COVID-19 samples were obtained from the United States, Italy and Spain. T cells, B-cell-depleted T cells, or PBMCs provided the cDNA or gDNA that served as material.

TCRdb keeps only in-frame clones here, not all; method: immunoSEQ multiplex PCR. The table has about 50,000 clones, around 87% seen once; the top ten hold over 5%. This sequence originates from a man aged 50 to 60 with active COVID-19. The specimen was peripheral blood. The chain joins TRBV6-6 to TRBJ2-2; 10 nucleotides line up with TRBD2. CDR3 nucleotides: TGTGCCAGCAGTCCTCCCCGCCTAGCGGGGGTAACCGGGGAGCTGTTTTTT. Amino acid sequence: CASSPPRLAGVTGELFF.